The 16 T cell receptor beta chains listed next were all sequenced from one sample in a study of blood T cell repertoires in COVID-19. The protocol was immunoSEQ multiplex PCR, while the TCRdb copy is restricted to in-frame clones and leaves out a portion. The data contain 90,000 to 120,000 clones, over 60% of them seen just once; the ten biggest clones take up 4.3%. The sample was peripheral blood. These receptors all come from a man in his sixties or seventies with acute or convalescent COVID-19.

The chain links TRBV18 to TRBJ1-4; no firm D call. With 3 bases removed from V and 2 bases from J, the gap between germline ends came to 7 bases. Germline V gives CDR1 KGHSH, CDR2 LQKENI. CDR3 length: 14 residues. Written as DNA, the CDR3 is TGTGCCAGCTCACCGGCCGGGACTAATGAAAAACTGTTTTTT. This encodes CASSPAGTNEKLFF. Drawing the rest from reference TRBV18 and TRBJ1-4, the complete variable domain is NAGVMQNPRHLVRRRGQEARLRCSPMKGHSHVYWYRQLPEEGLKFMVYLQKENIIDESGMPKERFSAEFPKEGPSILRIQQVVRGDSAAYFCASSPAGTNEKLFFGSGTQLSVL.

The chain combines TRBV2 with TRBJ2-7, with 9 bases lining up with TRBD1. The germline V gene has CDR1 SNHLY and CDR2 FYNNEI. The V gene end was trimmed by 8 bases and the J gene end by 4 bases; junction bases not matched to a gene: 9. The CDR3 is 14 residues long. CDR3 sequence reads: CASRYWTGEYEQYF. CDR3 nucleotides: TGTGCCAGCCGGTACTGGACAGGGGAGTACGAGCAGTACTTC.

The CDR3 sequence: CASSVPFLAGGGTDTQYF. DNA of the CDR3: TGTGCCAGCAGCGTACCCTTCCTAGCGGGGGGGGGCACAGATACGCAGTATTTT. The V gene is TRBV9, the J gene TRBJ2-3, with TRBD2 identical over 12 bases. This CDR3 is built from 18 residues. Germline CDR1 SGDLS, CDR2 YYNGEE. The junction had 7 bases not matched to a gene; V was cut back by 1 base and J by 1 base.

In its sample, this clone was seen many times. The V and J genes are TRBV20-1 and TRBJ1-1; D uncertain. This CDR3 comprises 11 residues. Germline CDR1 and CDR2: DFQATT and SNEGSKA (reference sequence). The V and J ends lost 5 bases and 2 bases respectively, with 6 bases between them. CDR3: CSAVRNTEAFF. The CDR3 nucleotides read TGCAGTGCTGTGCGTAACACTGAAGCTTTCTTT.

J is TRBJ2-2 and V is TRBV24-1, with D perhaps matching TRBD1 (6 bases). Trimming removed 9 bases from V and 2 bases from J, with 9 bases in between. The CDR3 has 13 amino acids. Germline lookup yields CDR1 KGHDR and CDR2 SFDVKD. CDR3 loop: CATADSNTGELFF. CDR3 in DNA: TGTGCCACCGCGGACAGTAACACCGGGGAGCTGTTTTTT.

This rearrangement joins TRBV19 to TRBJ1-1; 7 nucleotides match TRBD1. Germline V gene data show CDR1 as LNHDA and CDR2 as SQIVND (reference sequence). This CDR3 has 17 residues. V dropped 3 bases and J dropped 4; count of bases not matched to a gene: 14. CDR3 protein: CASSMGANRGYRTEAFF. CDR3 in DNA: TGTGCCAGTAGTATGGGGGCGAACAGGGGATATCGCACTGAAGCTTTCTTT.

As for this clone: Other DNA sequences of this sample code for an identical CDR3. The chain employs TRBV5-1 and TRBJ2-5; 8 nucleotides line up with TRBD1. CDR3 length: 15 residues. V lost 0 bases, J lost 3 bases, and 4 bases stayed unmatched. CDR1 and CDR2 from the germline V gene are SGHRS and YFSETQ. CDR3: CASSLDQGAKETQYF. CDR3 DNA sequence: TGCGCCAGCAGCTTGGACCAGGGGGCGAAAGAGACCCAGTACTTC.

The chain employs TRBV15 and TRBJ1-2, with 9 bases identical to TRBD1. The trim removed 6 bases at V and 11 bases at J, leaving 13 bases unmatched. The CDR3 has 14 amino acids. Per germline, CDR1 LNHNV and CDR2 YYDKDF (reference sequence). CDR3 amino acids: CATRQDSGTGPYTF. CDR3 nucleotide sequence: TGTGCCACCAGGCAAGATTCCGGGACAGGGCCTTACACCTTC.

The chain employs TRBV9 and TRBJ2-7; possibly TRBD1 for D (6 bases). Trimming shortened V by 3 bases and J by 0 bases, and 10 bases separated the two germline ends. The CDR3 is 14 amino acids. CDR1 is SGDLS and CDR2 is YYNGEE in the germline V gene. As DNA, the CDR3 is TGTGCCAGCAGCGCAGGGGTAAGCTCCTACGAGCAGTACTTC. Residues: CASSAGVSSYEQYF.

The chain couples TRBV3-1 (or the pseudogene TRBV3-2) to TRBJ1-6; TRBD1 is a possible D gene (6 bases). Deletions cut 4 bases from V and 11 bases from J, with 15 bases between. Per germline, CDR1 LGHDT and CDR2 YNNKEL (reference sequence). This CDR3 has 14 residues. Written as DNA, the CDR3 is TGTGCCAGCAGCCCACTTACAGGGCTCCCACCCCTCCACTTT. It codes for CASSPLTGLPPLHF.

V and J are TRBV9 and TRBJ2-1; D not resolved. Trimming left V 0 bases short and J 5 bases short, with 6 bases between. Per the germline V gene, CDR1 is SGDLS and CDR2 is YYNGEE. The CDR3 spans 13 residues. Written as DNA, the CDR3 is TGTGCCAGCAGCGTAGTCCTAGACAATGAGCAGTTCTTC. As protein: CASSVVLDNEQFF.

This clone was seen only once. The V gene is TRBV6-5, the J gene TRBJ1-2; 10 bases map to TRBD1. Per germline, CDR1 MNHEY and CDR2 SVGAGI. This CDR3 spans 14 amino acids. V lost 4 bases and J lost 3; bases outside the gene matches: 2. CDR3 sequence: CASSSGQGDYGYTF. The CDR3 region has the DNA TGTGCCAGCAGTTCCGGACAGGGGGACTATGGCTACACCTTC.

The chain combines TRBV9 with TRBJ2-2; weak D call: TRBD2 (6 bases). V was shortened by 0 bases and J by 5 bases, with 11 bases between the two germline ends. CDR1 is SGDLS, CDR2 YYNGEE, per germline. This CDR3 is 15 amino acids long. The CDR3 bases are TGTGCCAGCAGCGTAGAGAGCGGGCGGACCGGGGAGCTGTTTTTT. Its protein is CASSVESGRTGELFF.

The chain carries TRBV29-1 and TRBJ1-2; D is ambiguous. The CDR3 has 12 amino acids. Germline V gives CDR1 SQVTM, CDR2 ANQGSEA. Deletions cut 7 bases from V and 5 bases from J, with 14 bases between. The CDR3 loop reads CSAPREDYGYTF. Here the CDR3 DNA reads TGCAGCGCCCCTCGAGAGGATTATGGCTACACCTTC.

This clone was observed a single time. The rearrangement links TRBV7-3 to TRBJ1-1, with D perhaps matching TRBD1 (5 bases). Per the germline V gene, CDR1 is SGHTA and CDR2 is FQGTGA. V dropped 2 bases and J dropped 2 bases, with 12 bases sitting between them. The CDR3 length is 15 residues. The CDR3 DNA follows: TGTGCCAGCAGCTTACGGGGGAAGGGAAACACTGAAGCTTTCTTT. Amino acids: CASSLRGKGNTEAFF. Full variable domain (remainder filled in from reference TRBV7-3 and TRBJ1-1): GAGVSQTPSNKVTEKGKYVELRCDPISGHTALYWYRQSLGQGPEFLIYFQGTGAADDSGLPNDRFFAVRPEGSVSTLKIQRTERGDSAVYLCASSLRGKGNTEAFFGQGTRLTVV.

The chain joins TRBV5-1 to TRBJ1-4; 8 bases agree with TRBD1. V was clipped by 2 bases and J by 3 bases; unmatched bases: 3. Germline V CDR1 and CDR2: SGHRS, YFSETQ. The length of the CDR3 is 15 residues. The DNA of the CDR3 is TGCGCCAGCAGCTTACGGACAGGGCCTAATGAAAAACTGTTTTTT. Amino acid sequence: CASSLRTGPNEKLFF.